Listed here are 24 T cell receptor beta chains from one sample, sequenced in a study of cytomegalovirus exposure and HLA in healthy donors. Vbeta (60) and Jbeta (13) primers were used in the PCR. Some clones are missing from TCRdb's copy, which holds only in-frame ones; the method was immunoSEQ multiplex PCR. This table holds 60,000 or so clones, 89% found once. The sequenced sample consisted of PBMCs. The receptors were sampled from a man aged 30-40 years in good health and CMV-seropositive.

The chain employs TRBV18 and TRBJ1-1; D call uncertain. Germline V gene data show CDR1 as KGHSH and CDR2 as LQKENI. Between the trimmed V and J ends, which lost 5 bases and 0 bases, there was a span of 7 bases. The CDR3 length is 13 residues. The CDR3 nucleotides are TGTGCCAGCTCAGGTACTATGAACACTGAAGCTTTCTTT. Protein product: CASSGTMNTEAFF.

This rearrangement joins TRBV6-6 to TRBJ1-2, with D perhaps TRBD1 (6 bases). Trimming shortened V by 5 bases and J by 4 bases, and 17 bases separated the two germline ends. Germline lookup yields CDR1 MNHNY and CDR2 SVGAGI (reference sequence). The CDR3 is 15 residues long. The CDR3 nucleotides are TGTGCCAGCAGTACTGACAGGAGGAGAGGCTATGGCTACACCTTC. Translated, it gives CASSTDRRRGYGYTF.

The rearrangement joins TRBV4-3 to TRBJ2-5; 7 bases align to TRBD1. V gave up 4 bases and J gave up 1 base; unmatched junction bases: 15. The germline gives CDR1 LGHNA, CDR2 YSLEER. This CDR3 has 18 residues. Here the CDR3 DNA reads TGCGCCAGCAGCCGCTTGACTAAAGTAGACAGGGCCCAAGAGACCCAGTACTTC. Protein: CASSRLTKVDRAQETQYF.

The rearrangement links TRBV4-2 to TRBJ2-5; 7 nucleotides match TRBD1. Trimming at V came to 0 bases and at J to 4 bases, leaving 11 bases not matched to a gene. The germline gives CDR1 LGHNA, CDR2 YNFKEQ. The length of the CDR3 is 17 residues. The CDR3 coding sequence is TGTGCCAGCAGCCAAGAGGGACAGAGGGTGGTTGGAGAGACCCAGTACTTC. It is translated as CASSQEGQRVVGETQYF.

This sequence joins TRBV5-1 and TRBJ2-5; 7 bases fit TRBD1. V was clipped by 6 bases and J by 2 bases; unmatched bases: 7. The CDR3 is 14 amino acids. CDR1 is SGHRS and CDR2 is YFSETQ in the germline V gene. This CDR3 is CASTLGDSQETQYF. DNA of the CDR3: TGCGCCAGCACCCTAGGGGACAGTCAAGAGACCCAGTACTTC. The full variable domain, its missing parts supplied by reference TRBV5-1 and TRBJ2-5, is KAGVTQTPRYLIKTRGQQVTLSCSPISGHRSVSWYQQTPGQGLQFLFEYFSETQRNKGNFPGRFSGRQFSNSRSEMNVSTLELGDSALYLCASTLGDSQETQYFGPGTRLLVL.

V gene TRBV11-2 combines with J gene TRBJ2-7, with 8 bases lining up with TRBD1. CDR1 and CDR2 (germline): SGHAT, FQNNGV. V lost 6 bases and J lost 1; bases outside the gene matches: 14. There are 17 residues in the CDR3. CDR3 in amino acids: CASSYSTGQGGSYEQYF. Written as DNA, the CDR3 is TGTGCCAGCAGTTATTCGACCGGACAGGGCGGTTCCTACGAGCAGTACTTC.

The chain uses TRBV7-9 and TRBJ2-1; perhaps TRBD2 as D (7 bases). V was shortened by 1 base and J by 4 bases, with 20 bases between the two germline ends. CDR3 length: 18 residues. Germline CDR1 reads SEHNR; CDR2 reads FQNEAQ (reference sequence). CDR3 amino acids: CASSLVLGYGGPYNEQFF. The CDR3 DNA reads TGTGCCAGCAGCTTAGTTTTGGGCTACGGGGGGCCATACAATGAGCAGTTCTTC.

This chain links TRBV7-9 with TRBJ2-5; 9 nucleotides agree with TRBD1. The germline gives CDR1 SEHNR, CDR2 FQNEAQ (reference sequence). V lost 3 bases and J lost 5; bases outside the gene matches: 1. This CDR3 is built from 13 residues. Here the CDR3 DNA reads TGTGCCAGCAGCTTTACAGGGGGCGAGACCCAGTACTTC. Translated, it gives CASSFTGGETQYF.

The J gene is TRBJ1-6, the V gene TRBV7-2, with a weak D call TRBD1 (6 bases). This CDR3 is built from 16 residues. V was clipped by 5 bases and J by 8 bases, with 19 bases between them. The V gene's germline CDR1 is SGHTA and CDR2 FQGNSA. The CDR3 sequence is CASSPPVGARDSPLHF. The CDR3 DNA follows: TGTGCCAGCAGCCCGCCTGTGGGGGCGCGAGATTCACCCCTCCACTTT. Full variable domain (remainder filled in from reference TRBV7-2 and TRBJ1-6): GAGVSQSPSNKVTEKGKDVELRCDPISGHTALYWYRQSLGQGLEFLIYFQGNSAPDKSGLPSDRFSAERTGGSVSTLTIQRTQQEDSAVYLCASSPPVGARDSPLHFGNGTRLTVT.

CDR3 sequence: CASSPPRQREGETQYF. The CDR3 bases are TGTGCCAGCAGCCCTCCCCGCCAGCGGGAGGGAGAGACCCAGTACTTC. V and J are TRBV13 and TRBJ2-5, with 10 bases identical to TRBD2. CDR3 length equals 16 residues. Per germline, CDR1 PRHDT and CDR2 FYEKMQ (reference sequence). Trimming took 5 bases from V and 4 from J; bases not matched to a gene: 10.

The genes are TRBV5-4 and TRBJ2-3; a weak D match, TRBD2 (5 bases). CDR1 is SGHNT and CDR2 is YYREEE in the germline V gene (reference sequence). Deletions cut 4 bases from V and 0 bases from J, with 9 bases between. This CDR3 comprises 14 residues. CDR3 in DNA: TGTGCCAGCAGCATGGCGGGTAGCACAGATACGCAGTATTTT. It translates to CASSMAGSTDTQYF.

This sequence joins TRBV2 and TRBJ1-1; the match to TRBD1 covers 9 bases. Unmatched junction bases numbered 8, after V lost 6 bases and J lost 0 bases. Germline loops: CDR1 SNHLY, CDR2 FYNNEI. The length of the CDR3 is 16 residues. CDR3 sequence (DNA): TGTGCCAGCAGAAAAGGGACAGGGTTATTGAACACTGAAGCTTTCTTT. This codes for CASRKGTGLLNTEAFF.

The chain uses TRBV5-1 and TRBJ2-6; D is undetermined. V lost 0 bases, J lost 2 bases, and 12 bases lay in between. The V gene's germline CDR1 is SGHRS and CDR2 YFSETQ. The CDR3 contains 17 residues. The CDR3 loop reads CASSLANTVTGANVLTF. The DNA for the CDR3 is TGCGCCAGCAGCTTGGCCAACACAGTTACTGGGGCCAACGTCCTGACTTTC.

This clone was recorded once. The chain couples TRBV2 to TRBJ1-4; the D is unclear. V was cut by 3 bases and J by 8 bases, with 16 bases left in between. The V gene's germline CDR1 is SNHLY and CDR2 FYNNEI. The CDR3 has 15 residues. In DNA form, the CDR3 reads TGTGCCAGCAGTGACCGAAGGAGGGTAGGGGAAAAACTGTTTTTT. It codes for CASSDRRRVGEKLFF.

The rearrangement uses TRBV4-2 and TRBJ1-3; TRBD1 might be the D (6 bases). Germline V gives CDR1 LGHNA, CDR2 YNFKEQ. The CDR3 spans 15 residues. Trimming removed 1 base at V and 0 bases at J, with 7 bases between. This CDR3 is CASSQVDSSGNTIYF. The CDR3 DNA reads TGTGCCAGCAGCCAAGTGGACAGCTCTGGAAACACCATATATTTT.

This chain links TRBV19 with TRBJ2-5; the D gene is possibly TRBD2 (6 bases). Germline V gene data show CDR1 as LNHDA and CDR2 as SQIVND (reference sequence). Trimming took off 4 bases at V and 4 bases at J, with 16 bases between the two ends. The CDR3 is 15 amino acids. For the CDR3, the DNA is TGTGCCAGTAGTACTGCCGGGGGTGGGGGAGAGACCCAGTACTTC. The encoded protein is CASSTAGGGGETQYF.

The chain recombines TRBV7-2 with TRBJ1-4; weak D call: TRBD1 (6 bases). This CDR3 has 13 residues. Germline V lookup: CDR1 SGHTA, CDR2 FQGNSA. Trimming took 10 bases from V and 7 from J, leaving 16 bases between them. CDR3: CATGGAAGEKLFF. CDR3 DNA: TGTGCCACCGGGGGGGCGGCTGGTGAAAAACTGTTTTTT.

V and J are TRBV7-6 and TRBJ2-5, with TRBD1 matching over 7 bases. TRBJ2-7 explains the end of the DNA better; the J call may be wrong. Germline CDR1 and CDR2: SGHVS and FNYEAQ. This CDR3 has 14 amino acids. The CDR3 DNA follows: TGTGCCAGCAGCTTAGCGGGACAGACCTACGAGCAGTACTTC. Its protein is CASSLAGQTYEQYF.

The gene calls are TRBV28 and TRBJ1-5, with 7 positions matching TRBD1. The CDR3 contains 14 residues. Germline CDR1 reads MDHEN; CDR2 reads SYDVKM. Trimming removed 2 bases from V and 7 bases from J; junction bases left unmatched: 5. CDR3 coding DNA: TGTGCCAGCAGTTTAGGACAGGAGCTCCAGCCCCAGCATTTT. This translates into CASSLGQELQPQHF.

The V call is TRBV19, the J call TRBJ1-6, with 8 positions matching TRBD1. The CDR3 spans 14 residues. V gave up 5 bases and J gave up 7 bases; unmatched junction bases: 4. CDR1 LNHDA and CDR2 SQIVND come from the germline V gene (reference sequence). CDR3 amino acids: CASSPDRDNSPLHF. In DNA form, the CDR3 reads TGTGCCAGTAGTCCGGACAGGGACAATTCACCCCTCCACTTT.

The genes are TRBV2 and TRBJ2-1; TRBD2 agrees at 7 bases. V was clipped by 2 bases and J by 9 bases; unmatched bases: 10. From germline, CDR1 is SNHLY and CDR2 FYNNEI. The CDR3 sequence is 15 residues long. DNA for the CDR3: TGTGCCAGCAGTGAAAGTGGACTAGGGTCGAGTGAGCAGTTCTTC. This translates into CASSESGLGSSEQFF.

Comments on this clone: The final CDR3 position lacks the conserved phenylalanine or tryptophan, pointing to a likely read error. The DNA is omitted, as the CDR3 cannot be located on it reliably, and the CDR3 follows TCRdb's listing. The V gene is TRBV25-1, the J gene TRBJ1-1. CDR1 is MGHDK, CDR2 SYGVNS, per germline. From its first to its last residue, the CDR3 has 10 amino acids. The CDR3 sequence: CASSGRDYPS.

The chain carries TRBV5-4 and TRBJ2-1; tentative D call: TRBD2 (6 bases). Germline CDR1 and CDR2: SGHNT and YYREEE (reference sequence). V was shortened by 0 bases and J by 5 bases, with 12 bases between the two germline ends. This CDR3 region has 15 residues. CDR3 DNA: TGTGCCAGCAGCTTGGGTGGGACTGTCAACAATGAGCAGTTCTTC. This sequence encodes CASSLGGTVNNEQFF. The full variable domain, its missing parts supplied by reference TRBV5-4 and TRBJ2-1, is ETGVTQSPTHLIKTRGQQVTLRCSSQSGHNTVSWYQQALGQGPQFIFQYYREEENGRGNFPPRFSGLQFPNYSSELNVNALELDDSALYLCASSLGGTVNNEQFFGPGTRLTVL.

The chain uses TRBV30 and TRBJ2-1; D unresolved. Trimming removed 6 bases at V and 2 bases at J, with 14 bases between. The CDR3 extends over 14 amino acids. Germline assignment: CDR1 GTSNPN and CDR2 SVGIG (reference sequence). CDR3 residues: CACYTLGAYNEQFF. The DNA of the CDR3 is TGTGCCTGTTATACCTTAGGAGCCTACAATGAGCAGTTCTTC. Full variable domain (missing parts from reference TRBV30 and TRBJ2-1): SQTIHQWPATLVQPVGSPLSLECTVEGTSNPNLYWYRQAAGRGLQLLFYSVGIGQISSEVPQNLSASRPQDRQFILSSKKLLLSDSGFYLCACYTLGAYNEQFFGPGTRLTVL.